This T cell receptor beta chain was observed in a study of blood T cells in healthy people across ages. General study findings and limits: Higher diversity, along with more naive CD4+ cells, distinguished long-lived donors from aged donors. Naive T cell percentage showed a strong correlation with TCR beta diversity. Roughly linear declines in TCR beta diversity per million T cells occurred with age.

There were healthy Caucasian individuals from Russia, aged roughly 6 to 95, serving as donors. The use of a sample-barcoded 5' primer and a J-beta primer mix characterized a second PCR of roughly 6 to 11 cycles. TCRdb used MiXCR to reprocess the 5' RACE reads, holding one entry per CDR3 protein. The sample records about 580,000 distinct CDR3 sequences, 45% to 55% being singletons. Details on this clonotype: The antigen is undetermined.

The CDR3 loop spans 18 amino acids. This clonotype was obtained from a man older than 75 in good health. The specimen sequenced was blood. This chain links TRBV21-1 with TRBJ2-3; the table calls TRBD1, which could not be checked here. TRBV21-1 is classified as a pseudogene. The CDR3 DNA reads TGTGCCAGCCCGAACAGTCCCGGGACAGGGCTTTGCACAGATACGCAGTATTTT. Amino acids: CASPNSPGTGLCTDTQYF.